Below, 12 T cell receptor beta chains from the same sample are listed, as sequenced in a study of blood T cells in healthy people across ages. Alongside a J-beta primer mix, a sample-barcoded 5' primer served in a second PCR lasting roughly 7 to 11 cycles. TCRdb reprocessed the 5' RACE reads via MiXCR and lists one record per CDR3 protein. The top ten clones hold approximately 25% of a sample with 580,000 or so distinct CDR3 sequences, roughly 48% of them seen once. Sequencing input: blood. The receptors derive from an elderly man in good health.

The J gene is TRBJ2-1, the V gene TRBV11-1; D tentatively fits TRBD1 or TRBD2 (6 bases each). The germline CDR1 and CDR2 sequences are SGHAT and FQDESV (reference sequence). V was trimmed by 7 bases and J by 0 bases, leaving 19 bases between them. The CDR3 runs to 17 residues. CDR3 nucleotide sequence: TGTGCCAGCACCGTCGGGGGCGCGGCGGGCTCCTACAATGAGCAGTTCTTC. This codes for CASTVGGAAGSYNEQFF.

The genes are TRBV3-1 and TRBJ1-5; no definite D call. Germline-derived CDR1 and CDR2 are LGHDT and YNNKEL (reference sequence). This CDR3 region has 15 residues. The V end was cut by 2 bases, the J end by 0 bases, with 8 bases between. As DNA, the CDR3 is TGTGCCAGCAGCCAAAATAGCGTTAGCAATCAGCCCCAGCATTTT. Its translation: CASSQNSVSNQPQHF.

This chain uses TRBV7-2 with TRBJ2-1; 7 bases line up with TRBD1. The length of the CDR3 is 14 residues. The germline V gene has CDR1 SGHTA and CDR2 FQGNSA. Unmatched junction bases numbered 15, after V lost 4 bases and J lost 15 bases. CDR3 sequence (DNA): TGTGCCAGCAGCTCCGGCCTCGACAGGGTTGGGCGGTTCTTC. Translating gives CASSSGLDRVGRFF.

This clonotype has a handful of counts. The chain is built from TRBV6-5 and TRBJ2-7; 9 positions agree with TRBD2. Germline CDR1 is MNHEY and CDR2 is SVGAGI. The CDR3 runs to 13 residues. Trimming at V came to 2 bases and at J to 12 bases, leaving 8 bases not matched to a gene. The DNA for the CDR3 is TGTGCCAGCAGTTACGGGCTAGCGGGAACACTGTACTTC. Encoded protein: CASSYGLAGTLYF.

V usage is TRBV6-6 and J usage is TRBJ2-7, with 8 bases fitting TRBD2. The trim removed 0 bases at V and 7 bases at J, leaving 8 bases unmatched. This CDR3 contains 15 residues. Per germline, CDR1 MNHNY and CDR2 SVGAGI (reference sequence). The CDR3 DNA follows: TGTGCCAGCAGTTACTCTAGCGGGGCCTTAAGAGAGCAGTACTTC. Amino acid sequence: CASSYSSGALREQYF.

A few counts support this clonotype. J is TRBJ1-2 and V is TRBV5-1; D is ambiguous. Germline-derived CDR1 and CDR2 are SGHRS and YFSETQ. The V gene lost 7 bases and the J gene lost 8 bases, with 18 bases spanning the gap. This CDR3 spans 13 amino acids. Written as DNA, the CDR3 is TGCGCCAGCGGCGCGGGAGGAGTTGGCGGCTACACCTTC. As protein: CASGAGGVGGYTF.

V gene TRBV20-1 combines with J gene TRBJ2-4, with 8 bases identical to TRBD1. Matching the DNA end better, TRBJ2-7 makes the J call doubtful. The CDR3 contains 16 residues. The germline CDR1 and CDR2 sequences are DFQATT and SNEGSKA (reference sequence). The CDR3 DNA sequence: TGCAGTGCTAGAGACGGGCAGGGGGCGACCTCCTACGAGCAGTACTTC. It codes for CSARDGQGATSYEQYF.

The chain uses TRBV12-3 or TRBV12-4 and TRBJ2-7, with 10 bases that match TRBD1. The CDR3 contains 15 residues. V was pared by 2 bases and J by 6 bases, with 7 bases of the junction left unmatched. In DNA, the CDR3 is TGTGCCAGCAGTTTACGTGACAGGGGGCTCTCCGAGCAGTACTTC. This gives the protein CASSLRDRGLSEQYF.

This clonotype was detected once. The chain combines TRBV18 with TRBJ2-7, with D perhaps assigned TRBD1 or TRBD2 (5 bases each). The CDR3 consists of 16 residues. V was shortened by 3 bases and J by 6 bases, with 21 bases between the two germline ends. Germline-derived CDR1 and CDR2 are KGHSH and LQKENI. CDR3 region: CASSPRSGRDTGEQYF. CDR3 DNA sequence: TGTGCCAGCTCACCCCGGAGCGGCAGGGATACGGGCGAGCAGTACTTC.

The chain combines TRBV7-3 with TRBJ2-1, with 10 bases lining up with TRBD1. Looked up from germline, CDR1 is SGHTA and CDR2 is FQGTGA. The CDR3 is made up of 14 amino acids. With 5 bases clipped from V and 5 bases from J, the junction kept 3 bases outside the gene matches. The CDR3 reads CASSGTGADNEQFF. The CDR3 nucleotides read TGTGCCAGCAGCGGGACAGGGGCGGACAATGAGCAGTTCTTC.

The V gene is TRBV3-1, the J gene TRBJ2-5; 10 nucleotides line up with TRBD1. CDR1 is LGHDT, CDR2 YNNKEL, per germline (reference sequence). With 10 bases clipped from V and 5 bases from J, the junction kept 10 bases outside the gene matches. The CDR3 is made up of 14 amino acids. The chain's CDR3 is CATTPGQGRETQYF. The DNA for the CDR3 is TGTGCCACCACGCCGGGACAGGGGAGGGAGACCCAGTACTTC.

The chain carries TRBV20-1 and TRBJ1-5; 8 bases line up with TRBD1. CDR1 is DFQATT, CDR2 SNEGSKA, per germline (reference sequence). This CDR3 region has 15 residues. V lost 4 bases, J lost 10 bases, and 15 bases stayed unmatched. DNA of the CDR3: TGCAGTGCTACGAGACAGGGGCCCCTTTCTGGTCCCCAGCATTTT. Translation gives CSATRQGPLSGPQHF.